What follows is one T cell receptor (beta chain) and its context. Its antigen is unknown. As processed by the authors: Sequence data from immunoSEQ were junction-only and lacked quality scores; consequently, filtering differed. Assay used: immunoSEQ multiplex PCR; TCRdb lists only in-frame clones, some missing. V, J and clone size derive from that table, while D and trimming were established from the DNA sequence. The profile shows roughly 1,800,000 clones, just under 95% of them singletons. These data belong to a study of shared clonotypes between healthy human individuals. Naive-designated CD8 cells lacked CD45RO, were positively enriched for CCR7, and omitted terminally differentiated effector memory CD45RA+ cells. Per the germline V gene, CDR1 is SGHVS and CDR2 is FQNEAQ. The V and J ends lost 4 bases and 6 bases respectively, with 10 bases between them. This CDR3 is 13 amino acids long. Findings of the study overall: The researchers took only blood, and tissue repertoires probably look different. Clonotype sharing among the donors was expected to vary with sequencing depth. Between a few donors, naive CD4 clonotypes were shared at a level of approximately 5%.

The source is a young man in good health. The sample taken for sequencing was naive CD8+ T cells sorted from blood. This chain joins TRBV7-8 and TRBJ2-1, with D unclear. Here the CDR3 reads CASSSVTPNEQFF. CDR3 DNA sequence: TGTGCCAGCAGCTCCGTGACACCCAATGAGCAGTTCTTC.